The entry that follows covers one TCR beta chain sequence. V lost 2 bases to trimming and J lost 4 bases; unmatched junction nucleotides: 8. The length of the CDR3 is 15 residues. Germline V gives CDR1 SGHRS, CDR2 YFSETQ. The source of the sample is a study of blood T cell repertoires in COVID-19. At the level of the study: Italy, Spain and the United States were the sources of the convalescent and acute COVID-19 samples. T cells, B-cell-depleted T cells, or PBMCs supplied cDNA or gDNA.

Profiling relied on immunoSEQ multiplex PCR, and the TCRdb table lists in-frame clones only, not all of them. The sample carries 200,000 to 250,000 clones, 75% to 90% recorded once. This chain joins TRBV5-1 and TRBJ2-7; 8 bases map to TRBD1. Sequencing input: peripheral blood. The sequence came from a man aged 25-40 years with COVID-19, enrolled during active disease. In nucleotides, the CDR3 is TGCGCCAGCAGCTTACTAAAACGGGACAGGTACGAGCAGTACTTC. Amino acid sequence: CASSLLKRDRYEQYF.